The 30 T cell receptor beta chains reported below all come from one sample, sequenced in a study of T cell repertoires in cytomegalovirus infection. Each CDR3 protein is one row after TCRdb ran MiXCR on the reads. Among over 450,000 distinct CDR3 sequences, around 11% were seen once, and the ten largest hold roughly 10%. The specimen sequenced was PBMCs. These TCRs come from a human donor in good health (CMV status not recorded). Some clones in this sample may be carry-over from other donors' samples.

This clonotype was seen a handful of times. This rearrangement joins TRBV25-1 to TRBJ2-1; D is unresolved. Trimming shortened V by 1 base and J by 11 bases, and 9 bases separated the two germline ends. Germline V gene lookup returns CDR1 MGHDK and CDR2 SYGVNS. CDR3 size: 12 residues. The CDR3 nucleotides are TGTGCCAGCAGTGAATTGGGGATGAAGCAGTTCTTC. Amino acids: CASSELGMKQFF.

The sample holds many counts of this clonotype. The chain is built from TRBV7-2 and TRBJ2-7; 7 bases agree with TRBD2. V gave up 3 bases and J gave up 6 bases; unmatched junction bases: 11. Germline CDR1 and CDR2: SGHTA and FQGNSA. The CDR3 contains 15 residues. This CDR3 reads CASSFSLAALSEQYF. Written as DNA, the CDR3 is TGTGCCAGCAGCTTCTCGCTAGCGGCCCTAAGCGAGCAGTACTTC.

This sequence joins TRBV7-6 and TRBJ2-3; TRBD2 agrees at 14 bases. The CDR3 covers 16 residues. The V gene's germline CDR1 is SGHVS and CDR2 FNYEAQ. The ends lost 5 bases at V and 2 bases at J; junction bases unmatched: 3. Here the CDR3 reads CASSAGLAGATDTQYF. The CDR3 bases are TGTGCCAGCAGCGCGGGACTAGCGGGGGCCACAGATACGCAGTATTTT.

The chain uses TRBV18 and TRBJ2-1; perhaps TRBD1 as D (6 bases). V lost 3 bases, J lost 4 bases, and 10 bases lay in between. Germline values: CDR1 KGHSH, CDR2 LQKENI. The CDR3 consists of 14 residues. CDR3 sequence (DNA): TGTGCCAGCTCACCCTGGACAGTTTACAATGAGCAGTTCTTC. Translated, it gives CASSPWTVYNEQFF. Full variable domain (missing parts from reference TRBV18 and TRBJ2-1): NAGVMQNPRHLVRRRGQEARLRCSPMKGHSHVYWYRQLPEEGLKFMVYLQKENIIDESGMPKERFSAEFPKEGPSILRIQQVVRGDSAAYFCASSPWTVYNEQFFGPGTRLTVL.

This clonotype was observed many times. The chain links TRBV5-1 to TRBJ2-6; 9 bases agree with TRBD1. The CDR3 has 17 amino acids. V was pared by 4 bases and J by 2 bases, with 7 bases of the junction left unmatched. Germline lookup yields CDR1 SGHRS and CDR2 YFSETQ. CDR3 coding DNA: TGCGCCAGCAGCAATACCGGGACAGGGACTGGGGCCAACGTCCTGACTTTC. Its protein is CASSNTGTGTGANVLTF.

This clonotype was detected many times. The CDR3 nucleotides are TGTGCCAGCAGTGGGGGGTCTAGCGGGAGGCTCTACGAGCAGTACTTC. This sequence encodes CASSGGSSGRLYEQYF. This chain connects TRBV28 to TRBJ2-7; the match to TRBD2 covers 11 bases. CDR1 is MDHEN, CDR2 SYDVKM, per germline. The CDR3 spans 16 residues. The V and J ends lost 5 bases and 3 bases, in that order; junction bases with no gene match: 9. Full variable domain (outside the CDR3, taken from reference TRBV28 and TRBJ2-7): DVKVTQSSRYLVKRTGEKVFLECVQDMDHENMFWYRQDPGLGLRLIYFSYDVKMKEKGDIPEGYSVSREKKERFSLILESASTNQTSMYLCASSGGSSGRLYEQYFGPGTRLTVT.

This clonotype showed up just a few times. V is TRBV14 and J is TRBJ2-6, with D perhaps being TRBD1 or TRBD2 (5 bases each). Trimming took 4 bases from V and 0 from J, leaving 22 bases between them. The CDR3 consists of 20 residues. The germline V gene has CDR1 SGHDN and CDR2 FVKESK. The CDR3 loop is CASSPVGTLMISSGANVLTF. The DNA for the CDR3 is TGTGCCAGCAGCCCGGTCGGGACGCTTATGATAAGCTCTGGGGCCAACGTCCTGACTTTC.

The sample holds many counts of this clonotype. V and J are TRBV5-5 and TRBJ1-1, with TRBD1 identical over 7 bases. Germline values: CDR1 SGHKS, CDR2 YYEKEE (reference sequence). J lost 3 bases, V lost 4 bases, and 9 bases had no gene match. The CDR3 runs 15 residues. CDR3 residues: CASSHGTDGDTEAFF. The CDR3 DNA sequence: TGTGCCAGCAGCCACGGGACAGACGGGGACACTGAAGCTTTCTTT. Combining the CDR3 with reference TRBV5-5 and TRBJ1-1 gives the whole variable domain DAGVTQSPTHLIKTRGQQVTLRCSPISGHKSVSWYQQVLGQGPQFIFQYYEKEERGRGNFPDRFSARQFPNYSSELNVNALLLGDSALYLCASSHGTDGDTEAFFGQGTRLTVV.

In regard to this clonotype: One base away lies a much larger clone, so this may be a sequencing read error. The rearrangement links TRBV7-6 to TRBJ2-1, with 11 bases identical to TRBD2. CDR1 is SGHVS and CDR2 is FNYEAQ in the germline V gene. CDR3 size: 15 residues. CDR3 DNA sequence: TGTGCCAGCAGCTTAGGTAGCGGGGGGGCGTCTGAGCGGTTCTTC. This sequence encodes CASSLGSGGASERFF. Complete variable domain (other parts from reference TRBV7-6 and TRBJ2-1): GAGVSQSPRYKVTKRGQDVALRCDPISGHVSLYWYRQALGQGPEFLTYFNYEAQQDKSGLPNDRFSAERPEGSISTLTIQRTEQRDSAMYRCASSLGSGGASERFFGPGTRLTVL.

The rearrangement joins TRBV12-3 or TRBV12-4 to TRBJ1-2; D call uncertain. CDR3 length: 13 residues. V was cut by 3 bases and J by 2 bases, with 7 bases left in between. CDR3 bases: TGTGCCAGCAGTTTGTTGACCAACTATGGCTACACCTTC. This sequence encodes CASSLLTNYGYTF.

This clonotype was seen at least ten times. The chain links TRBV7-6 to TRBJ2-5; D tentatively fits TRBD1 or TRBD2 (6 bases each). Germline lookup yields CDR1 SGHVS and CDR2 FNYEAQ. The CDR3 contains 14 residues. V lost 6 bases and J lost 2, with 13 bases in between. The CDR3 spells CASSFQGGQETQYF. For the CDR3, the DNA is TGTGCCAGCAGTTTCCAAGGGGGGCAAGAGACCCAGTACTTC. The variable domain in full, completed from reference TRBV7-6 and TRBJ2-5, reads GAGVSQSPRYKVTKRGQDVALRCDPISGHVSLYWYRQALGQGPEFLTYFNYEAQQDKSGLPNDRFSAERPEGSISTLTIQRTEQRDSAMYRCASSFQGGQETQYFGPGTRLLVL.

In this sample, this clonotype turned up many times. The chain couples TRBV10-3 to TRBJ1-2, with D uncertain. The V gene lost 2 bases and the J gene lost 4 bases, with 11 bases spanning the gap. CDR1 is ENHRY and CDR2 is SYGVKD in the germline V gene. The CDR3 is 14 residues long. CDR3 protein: CAISEAGNFYGYTF. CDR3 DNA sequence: TGTGCCATCAGTGAGGCGGGAAACTTCTATGGCTACACCTTC.

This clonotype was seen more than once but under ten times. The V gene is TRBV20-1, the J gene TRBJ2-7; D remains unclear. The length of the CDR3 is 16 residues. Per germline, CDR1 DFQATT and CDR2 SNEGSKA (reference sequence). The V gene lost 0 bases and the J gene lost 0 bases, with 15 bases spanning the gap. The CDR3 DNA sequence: TGCAGTGCTAGAGATGGTTCAGTTTCCAGCTCCTACGAGCAGTACTTC. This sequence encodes CSARDGSVSSSYEQYF.

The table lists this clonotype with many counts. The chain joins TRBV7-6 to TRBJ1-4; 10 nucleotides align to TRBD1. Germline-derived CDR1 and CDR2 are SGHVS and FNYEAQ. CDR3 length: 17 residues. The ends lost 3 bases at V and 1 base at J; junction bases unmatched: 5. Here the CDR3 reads CASSFRDRGRTNEKLFF. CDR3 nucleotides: TGTGCCAGCAGCTTCCGGGACAGGGGTAGAACTAATGAAAAACTGTTTTTT.

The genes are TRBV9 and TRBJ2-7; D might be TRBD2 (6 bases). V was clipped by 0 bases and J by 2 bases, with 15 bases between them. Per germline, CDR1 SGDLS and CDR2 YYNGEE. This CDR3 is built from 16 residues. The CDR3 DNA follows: TGTGCCAGCAGCGTAGGCGGTTCGGGAGTAACCTACGAGCAGTACTTC. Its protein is CASSVGGSGVTYEQYF. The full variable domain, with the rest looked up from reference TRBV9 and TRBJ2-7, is DSGVTQTPKHLITATGQRVTLRCSPRSGDLSVYWYQQSLDQGLQFLIQYYNGEERAKGNILERFSAQQFPDLHSELNLSSLELGDSALYFCASSVGGSGVTYEQYFGPGTRLTVT.

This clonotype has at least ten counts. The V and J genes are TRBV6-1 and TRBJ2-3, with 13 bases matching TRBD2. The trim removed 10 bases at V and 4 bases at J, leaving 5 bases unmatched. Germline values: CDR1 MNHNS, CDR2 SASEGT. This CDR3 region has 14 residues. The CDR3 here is CATRTSGGSDTQYF. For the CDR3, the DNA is TGTGCCACCCGGACTAGCGGGGGCTCAGATACGCAGTATTTT.

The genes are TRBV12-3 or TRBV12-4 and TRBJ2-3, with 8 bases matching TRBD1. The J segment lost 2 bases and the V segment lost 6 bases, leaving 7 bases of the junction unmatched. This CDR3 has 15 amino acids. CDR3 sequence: CASRTGATITDTQYF. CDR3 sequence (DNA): TGTGCCAGCAGGACAGGGGCCACGATCACAGATACGCAGTATTTT.

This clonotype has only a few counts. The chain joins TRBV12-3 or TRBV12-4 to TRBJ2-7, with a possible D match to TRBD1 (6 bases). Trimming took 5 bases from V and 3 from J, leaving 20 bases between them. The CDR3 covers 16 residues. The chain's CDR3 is CASSTNPQGILYEQYF. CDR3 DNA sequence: TGTGCCAGCAGTACGAACCCACAGGGCATACTCTACGAGCAGTACTTC.

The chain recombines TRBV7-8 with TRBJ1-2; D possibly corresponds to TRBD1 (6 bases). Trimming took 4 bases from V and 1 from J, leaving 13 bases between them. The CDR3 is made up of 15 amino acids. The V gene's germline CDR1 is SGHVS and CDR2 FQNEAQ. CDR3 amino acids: CASSSIGGRNYGYTF. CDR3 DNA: TGTGCCAGCAGCTCGATAGGGGGACGTAACTATGGCTACACCTTC.

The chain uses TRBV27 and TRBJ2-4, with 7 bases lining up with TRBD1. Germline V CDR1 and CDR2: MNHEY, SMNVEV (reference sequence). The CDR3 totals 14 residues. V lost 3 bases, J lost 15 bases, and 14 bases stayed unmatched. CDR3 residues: CASSFDREDPHLYF. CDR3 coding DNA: TGTGCCAGCAGTTTCGACAGGGAAGATCCTCATCTGTACTTC.

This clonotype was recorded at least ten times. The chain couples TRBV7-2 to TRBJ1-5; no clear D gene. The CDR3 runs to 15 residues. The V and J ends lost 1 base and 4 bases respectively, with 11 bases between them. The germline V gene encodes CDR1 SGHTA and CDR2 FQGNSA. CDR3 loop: CASSLGGIRNQPQHF. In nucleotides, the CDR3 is TGTGCCAGCAGCTTAGGGGGAATTCGGAATCAGCCCCAGCATTTT.

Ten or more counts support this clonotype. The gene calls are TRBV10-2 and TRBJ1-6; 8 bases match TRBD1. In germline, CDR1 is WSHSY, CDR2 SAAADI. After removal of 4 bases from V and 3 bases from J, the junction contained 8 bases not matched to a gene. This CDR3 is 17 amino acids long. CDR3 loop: CASSAPTGVLYNSPLHF. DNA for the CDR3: TGCGCCAGCAGTGCCCCGACAGGGGTCCTCTATAATTCACCCCTCCACTTT.

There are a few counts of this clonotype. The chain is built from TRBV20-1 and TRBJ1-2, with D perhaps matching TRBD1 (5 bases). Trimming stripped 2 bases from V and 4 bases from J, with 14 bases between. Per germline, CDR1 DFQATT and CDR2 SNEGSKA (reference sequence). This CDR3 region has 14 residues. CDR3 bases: TGCAGTGCTAGACGGGCGGGGCTCTCCTATGGCTACACCTTC. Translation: CSARRAGLSYGYTF.

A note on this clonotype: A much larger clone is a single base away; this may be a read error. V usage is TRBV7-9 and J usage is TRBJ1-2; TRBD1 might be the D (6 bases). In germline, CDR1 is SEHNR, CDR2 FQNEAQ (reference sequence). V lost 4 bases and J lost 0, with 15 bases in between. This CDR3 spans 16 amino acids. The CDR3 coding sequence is TGTGCCAGCAGCTCGGGGGGCGCCTATACTAACTATGGCTACACCTTC. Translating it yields CASSSGGAYTNYGYTF.

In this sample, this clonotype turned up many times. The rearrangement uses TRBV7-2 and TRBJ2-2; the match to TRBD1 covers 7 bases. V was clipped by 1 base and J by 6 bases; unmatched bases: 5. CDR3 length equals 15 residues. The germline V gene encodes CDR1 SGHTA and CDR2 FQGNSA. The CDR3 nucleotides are TGTGCCAGCAGCTTAGAAGTAGGGGGCGCCGGGGAGCTGTTTTTT. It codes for CASSLEVGGAGELFF. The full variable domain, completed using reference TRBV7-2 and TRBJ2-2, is GAGVSQSPSNKVTEKGKDVELRCDPISGHTALYWYRQSLGQGLEFLIYFQGNSAPDKSGLPSDRFSAERTGGSVSTLTIQRTQQEDSAVYLCASSLEVGGAGELFFGEGSRLTVL.

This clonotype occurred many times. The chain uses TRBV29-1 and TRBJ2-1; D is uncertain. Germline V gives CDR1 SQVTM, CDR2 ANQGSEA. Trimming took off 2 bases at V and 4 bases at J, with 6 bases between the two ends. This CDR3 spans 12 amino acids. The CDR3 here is CSVELTYNEQFF. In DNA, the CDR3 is TGCAGCGTTGAACTTACGTACAATGAGCAGTTCTTC.

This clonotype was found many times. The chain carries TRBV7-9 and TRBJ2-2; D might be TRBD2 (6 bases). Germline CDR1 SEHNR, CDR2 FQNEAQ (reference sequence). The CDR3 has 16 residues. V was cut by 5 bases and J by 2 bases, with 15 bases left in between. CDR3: CASSAPGLRNTGELFF. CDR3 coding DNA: TGTGCCAGCAGCGCTCCGGGACTGAGAAACACCGGGGAGCTGTTTTTT.

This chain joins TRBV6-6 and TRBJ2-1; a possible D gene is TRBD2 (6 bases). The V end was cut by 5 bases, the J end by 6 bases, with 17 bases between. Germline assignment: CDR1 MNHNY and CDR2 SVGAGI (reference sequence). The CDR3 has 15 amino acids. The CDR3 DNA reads TGTGCCAGCAGTCCCGCGGGGAGGTATGGCAATGAGCAGTTCTTC. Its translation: CASSPAGRYGNEQFF.

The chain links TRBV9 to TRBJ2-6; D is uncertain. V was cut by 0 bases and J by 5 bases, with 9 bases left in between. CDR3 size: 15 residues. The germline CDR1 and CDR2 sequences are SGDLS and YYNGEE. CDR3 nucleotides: TGTGCCAGCAGCGTAGTGGGAAGCTGGGCCAACGTCCTGACTTTC. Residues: CASSVVGSWANVLTF.

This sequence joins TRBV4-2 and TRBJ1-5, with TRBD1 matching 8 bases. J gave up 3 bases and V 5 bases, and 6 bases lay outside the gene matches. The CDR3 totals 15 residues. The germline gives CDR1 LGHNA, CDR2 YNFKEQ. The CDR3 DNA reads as TGTGCCAGCAGCTTTCGACAGGGGTTCAATCAGCCCCAGCATTTT. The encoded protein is CASSFRQGFNQPQHF.